This T cell receptor beta chain was sequenced during a study of CD8 T cells in ankylosing spondylitis. V shed 2 bases and J shed 1 base, with 6 bases lying between them. CDR1 and CDR2 from the germline V gene are KGHDR and SFDVKD. The CDR3 extends over 14 amino acids. From the 5' RACE reads, TCRdb called clonotypes with MiXCR, one entry per CDR3 protein. The sample gives 150,000 to 200,000 distinct CDR3 sequences, around a sixth of which show up once; approximately 4% is in the top ten. This chain connects TRBV24-1 to TRBJ2-3; TRBD2 is a possible D gene (5 bases). The sample comprised blood, either unsorted or a sorted T cell fraction (not recorded which). This TCR derives from a male donor aged 10-35 years with ankylosing spondylitis or in good health (not recorded which). Here the CDR3 DNA reads TGTGCCACCAGTGATTCCGGGGGCACAGATACGCAGTATTTT. Protein sequence: CATSDSGGTDTQYF.